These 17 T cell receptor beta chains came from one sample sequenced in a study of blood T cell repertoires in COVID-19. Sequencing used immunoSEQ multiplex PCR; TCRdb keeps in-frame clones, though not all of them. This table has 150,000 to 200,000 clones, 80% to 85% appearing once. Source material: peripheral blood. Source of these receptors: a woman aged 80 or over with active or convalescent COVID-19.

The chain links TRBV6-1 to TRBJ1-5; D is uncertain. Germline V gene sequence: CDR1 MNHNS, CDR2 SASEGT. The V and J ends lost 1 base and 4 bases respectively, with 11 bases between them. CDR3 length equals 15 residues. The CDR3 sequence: CASSEGSFPNQPQHF. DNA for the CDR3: TGTGCCAGCAGTGAAGGTAGCTTTCCTAATCAGCCCCAGCATTTT.

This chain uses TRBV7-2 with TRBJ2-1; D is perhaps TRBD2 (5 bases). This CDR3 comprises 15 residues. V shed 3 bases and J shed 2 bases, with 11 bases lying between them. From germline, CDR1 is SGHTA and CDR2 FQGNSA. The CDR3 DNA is TGTGCCAGCAGCTTTAGAACTAGGGCCTACAATGAGCAGTTCTTC. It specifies CASSFRTRAYNEQFF.

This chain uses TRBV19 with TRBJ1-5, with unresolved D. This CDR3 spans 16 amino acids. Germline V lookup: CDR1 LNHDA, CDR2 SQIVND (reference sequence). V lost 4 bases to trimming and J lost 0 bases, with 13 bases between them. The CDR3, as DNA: TGTGCCAGTAGTAATGGCTTTTCCCCTAGCAATCAGCCCCAGCATTTT. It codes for CASSNGFSPSNQPQHF.

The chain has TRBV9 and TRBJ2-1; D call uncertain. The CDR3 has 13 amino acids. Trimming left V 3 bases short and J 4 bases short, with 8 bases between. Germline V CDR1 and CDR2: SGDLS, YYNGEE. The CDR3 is CASSAQLYNEQFF. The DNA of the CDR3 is TGTGCCAGCAGCGCCCAACTATACAATGAGCAGTTCTTC. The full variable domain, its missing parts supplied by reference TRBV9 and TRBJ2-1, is DSGVTQTPKHLITATGQRVTLRCSPRSGDLSVYWYQQSLDQGLQFLIQYYNGEERAKGNILERFSAQQFPDLHSELNLSSLELGDSALYFCASSAQLYNEQFFGPGTRLTVL.

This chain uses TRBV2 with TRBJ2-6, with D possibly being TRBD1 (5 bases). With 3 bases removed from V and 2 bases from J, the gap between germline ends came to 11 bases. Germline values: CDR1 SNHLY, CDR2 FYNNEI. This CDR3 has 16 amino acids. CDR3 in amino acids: CASSDRVKAGANVLTF. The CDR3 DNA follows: TGTGCCAGCAGTGACAGGGTTAAGGCTGGGGCCAACGTCCTGACTTTC.

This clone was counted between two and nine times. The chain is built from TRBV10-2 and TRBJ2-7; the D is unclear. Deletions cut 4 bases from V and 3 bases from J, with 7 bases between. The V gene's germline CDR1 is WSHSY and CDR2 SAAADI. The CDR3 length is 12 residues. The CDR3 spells CASSGPSYEQYF. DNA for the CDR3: TGCGCCAGCAGTGGACCTAGCTACGAGCAGTACTTC.

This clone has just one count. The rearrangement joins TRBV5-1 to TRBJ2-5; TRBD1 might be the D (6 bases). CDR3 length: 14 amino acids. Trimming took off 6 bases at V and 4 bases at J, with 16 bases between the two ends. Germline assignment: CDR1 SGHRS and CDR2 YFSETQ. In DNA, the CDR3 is TGCGCCAGCACCCAGTCCACAGGGACAGAGACCCAGTACTTC. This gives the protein CASTQSTGTETQYF.

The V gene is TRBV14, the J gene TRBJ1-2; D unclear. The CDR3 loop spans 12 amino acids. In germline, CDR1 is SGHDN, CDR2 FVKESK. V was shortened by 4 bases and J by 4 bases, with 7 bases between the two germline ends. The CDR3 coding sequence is TGTGCCAGCAGCCGAGTGATCTATGGCTACACCTTC. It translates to CASSRVIYGYTF.

The CDR3 DNA reads TGTGCCAGCAGTTACTCGATCGGGGACAGCTATGGCTACACCTTC. The encoded protein is CASSYSIGDSYGYTF. V is TRBV6-5 and J is TRBJ1-2, with 7 bases fitting TRBD1. Germline loops: CDR1 MNHEY, CDR2 SVGAGI. The CDR3 is 15 residues long. V shed 0 bases, J shed 4 bases, and the junction held 5 bases outside the gene matches.

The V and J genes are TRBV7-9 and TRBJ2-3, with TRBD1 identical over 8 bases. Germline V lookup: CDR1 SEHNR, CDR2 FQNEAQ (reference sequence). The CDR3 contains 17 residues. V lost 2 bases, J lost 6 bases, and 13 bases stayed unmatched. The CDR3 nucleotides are TGTGCCAGCAGCTTAATCAGGGCAGGGGGCCCCATCGATACGCAGTATTTT. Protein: CASSLIRAGGPIDTQYF.

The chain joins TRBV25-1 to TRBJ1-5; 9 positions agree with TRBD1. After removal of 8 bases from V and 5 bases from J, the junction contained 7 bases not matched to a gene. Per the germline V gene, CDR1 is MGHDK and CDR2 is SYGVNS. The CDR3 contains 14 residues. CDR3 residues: CASGDRVRDQPQHF. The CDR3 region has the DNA TGTGCCAGCGGGGACAGGGTTCGGGATCAGCCCCAGCATTTT.

CDR3 nucleotides: TGTGCCAGCTCACCACAACAGGGTAACGTGAACACTGAAGCTTTCTTT. Amino acids: CASSPQQGNVNTEAFF. The chain recombines TRBV18 with TRBJ1-1, with a tentative D call TRBD1 (6 bases). Germline CDR1 is KGHSH and CDR2 is LQKENI. The CDR3 extends over 16 amino acids. Trimming removed 1 base from V and 0 bases from J, with 12 bases in between.

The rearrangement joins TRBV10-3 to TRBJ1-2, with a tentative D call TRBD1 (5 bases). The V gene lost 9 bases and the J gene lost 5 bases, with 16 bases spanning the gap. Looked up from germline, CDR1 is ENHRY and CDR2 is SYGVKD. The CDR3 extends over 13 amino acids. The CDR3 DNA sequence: TGTGCCATTCTAACGACAGATCAATATGGCTACACCTTC. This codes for CAILTTDQYGYTF.

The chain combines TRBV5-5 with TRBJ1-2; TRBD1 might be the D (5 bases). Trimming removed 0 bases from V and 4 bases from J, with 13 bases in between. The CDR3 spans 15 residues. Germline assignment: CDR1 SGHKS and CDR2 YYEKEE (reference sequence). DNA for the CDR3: TGTGCCAGCAGCTTGGACGGGGGAGGCATCTATGGCTACACCTTC. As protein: CASSLDGGGIYGYTF.

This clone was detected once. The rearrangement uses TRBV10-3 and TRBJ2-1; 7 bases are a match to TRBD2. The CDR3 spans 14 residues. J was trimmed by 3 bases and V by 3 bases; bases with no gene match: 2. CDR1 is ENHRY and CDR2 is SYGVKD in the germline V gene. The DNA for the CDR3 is TGTGCCATCAGTGATGAGCGGGACTACAATGAGCAGTTCTTC. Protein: CAISDERDYNEQFF.

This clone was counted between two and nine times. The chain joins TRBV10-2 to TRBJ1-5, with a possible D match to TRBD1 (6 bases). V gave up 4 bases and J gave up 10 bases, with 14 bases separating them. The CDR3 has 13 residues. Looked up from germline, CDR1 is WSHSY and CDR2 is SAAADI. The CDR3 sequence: CASSVGGPEPQHF. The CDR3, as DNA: TGCGCCAGCAGTGTCGGGGGGCCAGAACCCCAGCATTTT.

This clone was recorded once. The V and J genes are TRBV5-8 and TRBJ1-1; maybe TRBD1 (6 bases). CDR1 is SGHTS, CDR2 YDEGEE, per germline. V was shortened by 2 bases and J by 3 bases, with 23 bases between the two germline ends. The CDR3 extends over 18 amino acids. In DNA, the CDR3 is TGTGCCAGCAGCTTTTGGACGACAGGCGGTGGGAAGGACACTGAAGCTTTCTTT. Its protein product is CASSFWTTGGGKDTEAFF.